Listed below are T cell receptor beta chains from one sample, sequenced in a study of glioma-infiltrating T cells. MiXCR was run by TCRdb on the multiplex PCR reads, yielding one entry per CDR3 protein. The sample lists more than 9,000 distinct CDR3 sequences; less than 30% were seen once. Source material: glioma tissue, nonneoplastic brain tissue, or PBMCs (not recorded which). These receptor sequences come from a human donor with low-grade glioma or glioblastoma, undergoing nonglioma brain surgery, or in good health (not recorded which). CDR3s include the opening cysteine and the closing phenylalanine or tryptophan. Each record gives: V gene, J gene, clone size, D gene, CDR3 protein, CDR3 DNA. D genes are given only for firm matches. Some rows have no size entry. The others give once, few or many, or a class for an expanded clone.

TRBV6-2/TRBV6-3	TRBJ2-7	NA	TRBD2	CASSDSGTSYGQYF	TGTGCCAGCAGTGATAGCGGGACTTCCTACGGGCAGTACTTC
TRBV29-1	TRBJ2-4	NA	NA	CSGTVQAKNIQYF	TGCAGCGGGACGGTTCAAGCCAAAAACATTCAGTACTTC
TRBV20-1	TRBJ1-1	medium-sized	NA	CSAPIRGANTEAFF	TGCAGTGCTCCCATTCGGGGGGCGAACACTGAAGCTTTCTTT
TRBV7-6	TRBJ2-3	many	NA	CASSLRREDTQYF	TGTGCCAGCAGCTTAAGGCGTGAGGATACGCAGTATTTT
TRBV20-1	TRBJ1-1	many	NA	CSARGGLFGNTEAFF	TGCAGTGCTAGAGGCGGTCTCTTTGGGAACACTGAAGCTTTCTTT
TRBV18	TRBJ2-1	NA	NA	CASSPTGGAEQFF	TGTGCCAGCTCACCGACCGGAGGGGCTGAGCAGTTCTTC
TRBV4-1	TRBJ2-5	many	TRBD2	CASSQDRLAGETQYF	TGCGCCAGCAGCCAAGACCGGCTAGCGGGAGAGACCCAGTACTTC
TRBV20-1	TRBJ2-1	many	TRBD2	CSAPGRERYNEQFF	TGCAGTGCCCCGGGGCGGGAGAGGTACAATGAGCAGTTCTTC
TRBV5-4	TRBJ2-1	NA	NA	CASISPPDNEQFF	TGCGCCAGCATCTCCCCCCCTGACAATGAGCAGTTCTTC
TRBV28	TRBJ2-7	many	TRBD2	CASSFAGAGSEQYF	TGTGCCAGCAGTTTTGCGGGAGCGGGGTCCGAGCAGTACTTC
TRBV6-1	TRBJ2-7	many	TRBD2	CASGSPSGRDFYEQYF	TGTGCCAGCGGATCACCTAGCGGGAGGGATTTCTACGAGCAGTACTTC
TRBV2	TRBJ1-2	many	TRBD1	CATFRDRGDGYTF	TGTGCCACTTTCCGGGACAGGGGAGATGGCTACACCTTC
TRBV20-1	TRBJ2-7	many	TRBD1	CSAKSGQGDYEQYF	TGCAGTGCTAAGTCGGGACAGGGTGATTACGAGCAGTACTTC
TRBV6-1	TRBJ2-3	many	NA	CASSTPTRGTDTQYF	TGTGCCAGCAGTACCCCGACCCGTGGCACAGATACGCAGTATTTT
TRBV7-2	TRBJ1-6	many	NA	CASSFGDSPLHF	TGTGCCAGCAGCTTCGGAGATTCCCCCCTCCACTTT
TRBV28	TRBJ2-1	many	TRBD2	CASSGPGGANIF	TGTGCCAGCAGTGGCCCGGGGGGGGCGAATATCTTC
TRBV5-1	TRBJ2-6	NA	NA	CASSERGSYSGANVLTF	TGCGCCAGCAGCGAGAGGGGAAGCTATTCTGGGGCCAACGTCCTGACTTTC
TRBV27	TRBJ2-3	many	TRBD2	CASSFKVAGTDTQYF	TGTGCCAGCAGTTTCAAAGTAGCGGGAACAGATACGCAGTATTTT
TRBV4-2	TRBJ2-2	few	NA	CASSQGETPGAGELFF	TGTGCCAGCAGCCAAGGGGAAACCCCTGGGGCCGGGGAGCTGTTTTTT
TRBV19	TRBJ2-1	NA	NA	CASSIERGNQFF	TGTGCCAGTAGTATAGAGCGCGGGAACCAGTTCTTC
TRBV7-9	TRBJ1-2	many	NA	CASSPPGAGYTF	TGTGCCAGCAGCCCTCCGGGGGCTGGCTACACCTTC
TRBV7-3	TRBJ2-7	few	NA	CASSLSGGPPYEQYF	TGTGCCAGCAGCTTATCGGGCGGTCCTCCCTACGAGCAGTACTTC
TRBV7-2	TRBJ1-1	few	NA	CASSLEGPTSESAFF	TGTGCCAGCAGCTTAGAGGGCCCTACCTCCGAGTCCGCTTTCTTT
TRBV29-1	TRBJ2-2	NA	TRBD1	CSVGTGETGELFF	TGCAGCGTAGGGACAGGGGAAACCGGGGAGCTGTTTTTT
TRBV11-3	TRBJ2-3	NA	NA	CASSLGISGRTDTQYF	TGTGCCAGCAGCCTCGGGATTAGCGGCCGCACAGATACGCAGTATTTT
TRBV12-3/TRBV12-4	TRBJ2-1	many	TRBD2	CASRLGGDNEQFF	TGTGCCAGCAGGCTGGGAGGGGACAATGAGCAGTTCTTC
TRBV29-1	TRBJ1-5	few	TRBD1	CSVRDSLNQPQHF	TGCAGCGTTCGGGACAGCTTAAATCAGCCCCAGCATTTT
TRBV6-1	TRBJ2-7	many	NA	CASRTSDSHIYEQYF	TGTGCCAGCAGGACGTCCGACTCACACATCTACGAGCAGTACTTC
TRBV10-3	TRBJ2-3	many	NA	CAISDTVSTDTQYF	TGTGCCATCAGTGATACAGTAAGCACAGATACGCAGTATTTT
TRBV7-9	TRBJ1-2	few	NA	CASSEGGGPTGYTF	TGTGCCAGCAGCGAGGGCGGGGGCCCCACTGGCTACACCTTC
TRBV20-1	TRBJ2-2	NA	NA	CSASLSTELGELFF	TGCAGTGCTAGTCTGTCGACAGAGCTTGGGGAGCTGTTTTTT
TRBV15	TRBJ1-4	medium-sized	TRBD1	CATSLGQGGEKLFF	TGTGCCACCAGCCTGGGACAGGGAGGTGAAAAACTGTTTTTT
TRBV2	TRBJ1-2	many	NA	CASNEGQGTNYGYTF	TGTGCCAGCAACGAAGGGCAGGGGACTAACTATGGCTACACCTTC
TRBV2	TRBJ2-3	many	TRBD2	CASSEGAGITDTQYF	TGTGCCAGCAGTGAAGGAGCGGGAATCACAGATACGCAGTATTTT
TRBV14	TRBJ2-5	NA	NA	CASSQGIAETQYF	TGTGCCAGCAGCCAAGGGATTGCAGAGACCCAGTACTTC
TRBV20-1	TRBJ2-1	many	TRBD2	CSAHLKAGGSYNEQFF	TGCAGTGCTCATTTAAAAGCGGGAGGGTCCTACAATGAGCAGTTCTTC
TRBV7-2	TRBJ2-7	few	NA	CASSSDSSGAYEQYF	TGTGCCAGCAGCTCGGACAGTTCGGGGGCCTACGAGCAGTACTTC
TRBV28	TRBJ1-5	medium-sized	NA	CASSFFGPQHF	TGTGCCAGCAGTTTCTTCGGGCCCCAGCATTTT
TRBV2	TRBJ2-3	few	TRBD2	CASRVAGERADTQYF	TGTGCCAGCAGGGTAGCGGGAGAAAGGGCAGATACGCAGTATTTT
TRBV2	TRBJ2-1	NA	NA	CAIGGTGRDEQFF	TGTGCCATCGGGGGTACTGGGCGCGATGAGCAGTTCTTC
TRBV12-3/TRBV12-4	TRBJ2-3	few	TRBD2	CASSLLAGAPTDTQYF	TGTGCCAGCAGCCTACTAGCGGGAGCCCCCACAGATACGCAGTATTTT
TRBV11-2	TRBJ2-7	NA	TRBD2	CASSPDLAGGPYEQYF	TGTGCCAGCAGCCCCGATCTAGCGGGAGGGCCCTACGAGCAGTACTTC
TRBV29-1	TRBJ2-7	NA	NA	CSVVSGFSSYEQYF	TGCAGCGTTGTTTCCGGATTCAGCTCCTACGAGCAGTACTTC
TRBV11-1	TRBJ1-2	few	TRBD1	CASSRFGQGEGYTF	TGTGCCAGCAGCCGCTTCGGACAGGGCGAGGGCTACACCTTC